This T cell receptor (beta chain) was recorded in a study of T cells in Graves' hyperthyroidism and ophthalmopathy. The study's findings and limits: For ophthalmopathy, model prediction preceded onset by a median about 6 months.

As for this clonotype: Its antigen is unidentified.

TCR beta CDR3 regions were amplified from RNA transcripts. The TCR CDR3 was amplified in a first-round RT-PCR using the HTBI primer set. TCRdb re-called the multiplex PCR reads with MiXCR, one entry per CDR3 protein. The table has under 400,000 distinct CDR3 sequences, 20% to 30% seen once; the top ten hold around 70%. The sequenced sample was blood. This TCR derives from a man aged 45-60 years with Graves' hyperthyroidism.

The CDR3 loop is CSVKRESSYEQYF. CDR3 nucleotides: TGCAGCGTTAAGCGGGAATCCTCCTACGAGCAGTACTTC. The V and J genes are TRBV29-1 and TRBJ2-7, with TRBD2 identical over 7 bases. From germline, CDR1 is SQVTM and CDR2 ANQGSEA. This CDR3 is 13 amino acids long. J gave up 0 bases and V 5 bases, and 4 bases lay outside the gene matches.